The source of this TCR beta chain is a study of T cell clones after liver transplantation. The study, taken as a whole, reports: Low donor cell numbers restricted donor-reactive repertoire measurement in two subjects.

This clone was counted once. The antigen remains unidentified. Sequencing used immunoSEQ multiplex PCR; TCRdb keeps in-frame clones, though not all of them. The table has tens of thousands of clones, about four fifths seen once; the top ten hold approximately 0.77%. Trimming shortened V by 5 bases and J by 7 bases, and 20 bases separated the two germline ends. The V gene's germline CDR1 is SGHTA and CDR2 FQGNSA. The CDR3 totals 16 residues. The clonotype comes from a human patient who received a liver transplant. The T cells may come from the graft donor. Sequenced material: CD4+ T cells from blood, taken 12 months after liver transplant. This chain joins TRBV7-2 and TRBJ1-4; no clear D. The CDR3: CASSVNAPSEGEKLFF. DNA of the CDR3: TGTGCCAGCAGCGTCAATGCTCCCTCTGAGGGTGAAAAACTGTTTTTT.